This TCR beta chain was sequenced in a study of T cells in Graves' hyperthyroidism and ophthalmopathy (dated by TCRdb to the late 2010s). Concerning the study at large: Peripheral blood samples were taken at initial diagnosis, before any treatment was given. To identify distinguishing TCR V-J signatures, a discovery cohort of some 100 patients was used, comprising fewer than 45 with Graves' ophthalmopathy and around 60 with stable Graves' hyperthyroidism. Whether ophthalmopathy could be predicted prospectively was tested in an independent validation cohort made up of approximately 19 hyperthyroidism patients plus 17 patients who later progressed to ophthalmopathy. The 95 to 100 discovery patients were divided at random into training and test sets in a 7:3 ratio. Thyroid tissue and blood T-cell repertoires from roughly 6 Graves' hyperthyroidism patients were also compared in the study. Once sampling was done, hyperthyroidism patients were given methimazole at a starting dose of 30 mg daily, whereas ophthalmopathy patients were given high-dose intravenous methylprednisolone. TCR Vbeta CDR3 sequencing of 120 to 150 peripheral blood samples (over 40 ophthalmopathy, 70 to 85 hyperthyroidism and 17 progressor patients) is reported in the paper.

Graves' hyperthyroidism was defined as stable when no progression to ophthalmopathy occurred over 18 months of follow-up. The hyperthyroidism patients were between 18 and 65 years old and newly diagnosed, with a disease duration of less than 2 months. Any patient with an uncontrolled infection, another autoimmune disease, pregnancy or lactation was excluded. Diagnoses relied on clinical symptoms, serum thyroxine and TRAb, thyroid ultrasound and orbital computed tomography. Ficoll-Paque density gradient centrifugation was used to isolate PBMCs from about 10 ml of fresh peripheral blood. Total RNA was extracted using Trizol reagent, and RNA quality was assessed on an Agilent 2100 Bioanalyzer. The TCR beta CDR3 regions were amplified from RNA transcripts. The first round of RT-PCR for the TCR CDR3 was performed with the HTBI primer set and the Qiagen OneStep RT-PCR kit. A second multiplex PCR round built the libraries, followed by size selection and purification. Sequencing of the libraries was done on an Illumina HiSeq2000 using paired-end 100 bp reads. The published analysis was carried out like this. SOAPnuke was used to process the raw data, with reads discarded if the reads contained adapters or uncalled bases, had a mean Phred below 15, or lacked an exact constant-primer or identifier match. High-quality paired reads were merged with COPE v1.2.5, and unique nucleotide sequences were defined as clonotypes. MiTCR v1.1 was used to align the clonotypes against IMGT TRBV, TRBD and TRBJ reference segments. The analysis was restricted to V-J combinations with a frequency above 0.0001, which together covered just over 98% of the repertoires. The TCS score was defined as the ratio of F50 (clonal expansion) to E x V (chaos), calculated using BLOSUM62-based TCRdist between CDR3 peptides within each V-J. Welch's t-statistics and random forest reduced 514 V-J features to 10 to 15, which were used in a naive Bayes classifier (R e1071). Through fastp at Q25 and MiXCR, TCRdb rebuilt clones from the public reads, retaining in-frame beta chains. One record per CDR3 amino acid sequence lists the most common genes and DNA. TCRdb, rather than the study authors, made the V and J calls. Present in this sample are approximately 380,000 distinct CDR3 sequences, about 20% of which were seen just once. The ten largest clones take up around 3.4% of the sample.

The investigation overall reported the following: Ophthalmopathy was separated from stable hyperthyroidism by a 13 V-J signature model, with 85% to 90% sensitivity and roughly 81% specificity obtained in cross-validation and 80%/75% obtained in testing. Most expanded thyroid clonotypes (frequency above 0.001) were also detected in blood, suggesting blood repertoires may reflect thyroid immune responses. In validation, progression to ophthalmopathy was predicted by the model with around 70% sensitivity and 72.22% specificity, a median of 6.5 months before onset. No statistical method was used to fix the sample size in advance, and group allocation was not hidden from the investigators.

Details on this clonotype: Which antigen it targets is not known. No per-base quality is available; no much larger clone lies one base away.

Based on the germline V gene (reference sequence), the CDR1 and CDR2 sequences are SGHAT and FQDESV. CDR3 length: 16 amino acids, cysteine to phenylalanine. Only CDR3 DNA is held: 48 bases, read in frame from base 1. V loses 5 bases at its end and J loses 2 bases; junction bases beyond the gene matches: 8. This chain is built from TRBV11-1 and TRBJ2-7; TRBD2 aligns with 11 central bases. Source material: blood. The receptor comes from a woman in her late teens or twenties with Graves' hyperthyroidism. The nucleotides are TGTGCCAGCAGCCCCCGTAGCGGGGGGGCAACCTACGAGCAGTACTTC. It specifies CASSPRSGGATYEQYF.